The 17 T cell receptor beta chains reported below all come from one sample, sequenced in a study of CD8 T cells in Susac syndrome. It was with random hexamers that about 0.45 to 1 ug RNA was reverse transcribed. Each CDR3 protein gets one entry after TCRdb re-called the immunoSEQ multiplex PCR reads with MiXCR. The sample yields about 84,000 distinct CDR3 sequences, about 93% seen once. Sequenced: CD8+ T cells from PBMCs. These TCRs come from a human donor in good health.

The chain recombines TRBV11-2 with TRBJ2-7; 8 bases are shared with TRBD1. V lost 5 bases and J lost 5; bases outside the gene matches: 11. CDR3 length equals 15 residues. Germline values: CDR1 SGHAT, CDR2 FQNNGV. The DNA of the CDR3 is TGTGCCAGCAGCCAGACATCAGGGACAGGCGACGAGCAGTACTTC. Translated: CASSQTSGTGDEQYF. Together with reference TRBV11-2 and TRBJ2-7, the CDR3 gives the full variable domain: EAGVAQSPRYKIIEKRQSVAFWCNPISGHATLYWYQQILGQGPKLLIQFQNNGVVDDSQLPKDRFSAERLKGVDSTLKIQPAKLEDSAVYLCASSQTSGTGDEQYFGPGTRLTVT.

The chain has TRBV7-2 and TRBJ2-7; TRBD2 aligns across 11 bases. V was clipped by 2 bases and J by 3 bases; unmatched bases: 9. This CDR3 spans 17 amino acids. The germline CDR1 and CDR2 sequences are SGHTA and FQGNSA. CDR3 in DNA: TGTGCCAGCAGCTTATACCCTAGCGGGGGGTTTCTCTACGAGCAGTACTTC. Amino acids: CASSLYPSGGFLYEQYF.

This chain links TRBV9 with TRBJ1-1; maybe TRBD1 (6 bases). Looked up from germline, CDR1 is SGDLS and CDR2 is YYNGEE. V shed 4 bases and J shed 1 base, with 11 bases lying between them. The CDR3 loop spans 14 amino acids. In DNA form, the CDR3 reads TGTGCCAGCAGCCCTGAGGGGGAGAACACTGAAGCTTTCTTT. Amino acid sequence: CASSPEGENTEAFF.

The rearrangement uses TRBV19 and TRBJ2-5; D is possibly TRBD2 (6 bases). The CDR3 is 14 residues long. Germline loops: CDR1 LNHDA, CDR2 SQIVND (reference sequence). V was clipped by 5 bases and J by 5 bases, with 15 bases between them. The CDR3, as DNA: TGTGCCAGTAGTTCTCTACGGGGGAGGGAGACCCAGTACTTC. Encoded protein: CASSSLRGRETQYF.

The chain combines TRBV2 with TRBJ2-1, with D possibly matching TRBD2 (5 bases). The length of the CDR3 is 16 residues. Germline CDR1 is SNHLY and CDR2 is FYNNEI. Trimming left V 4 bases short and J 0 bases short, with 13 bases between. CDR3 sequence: CASSGSGMDSYNEQFF. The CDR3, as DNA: TGTGCCAGCAGTGGGAGCGGAATGGACTCCTACAATGAGCAGTTCTTC.

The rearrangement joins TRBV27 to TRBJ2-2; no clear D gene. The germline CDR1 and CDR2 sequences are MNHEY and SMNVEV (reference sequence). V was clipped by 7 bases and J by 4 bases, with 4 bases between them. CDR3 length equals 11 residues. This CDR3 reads CASKGTGELFF. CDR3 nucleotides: TGTGCCAGCAAGGGCACCGGGGAGCTGTTTTTT.

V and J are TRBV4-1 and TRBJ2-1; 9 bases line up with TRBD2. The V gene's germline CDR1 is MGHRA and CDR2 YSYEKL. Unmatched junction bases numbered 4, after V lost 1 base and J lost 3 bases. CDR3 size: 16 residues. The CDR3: CASSQVASGDYNEQFF. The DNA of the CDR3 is TGCGCCAGCAGCCAAGTAGCTAGCGGGGACTACAATGAGCAGTTCTTC.

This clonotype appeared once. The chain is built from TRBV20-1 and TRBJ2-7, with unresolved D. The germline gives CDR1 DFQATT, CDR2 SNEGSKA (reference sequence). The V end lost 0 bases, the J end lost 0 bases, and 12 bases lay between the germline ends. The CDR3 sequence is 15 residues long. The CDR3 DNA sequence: TGCAGTGCTAGAGATCACCGAGAGAGCTCCTACGAGCAGTACTTC. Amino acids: CSARDHRESSYEQYF.

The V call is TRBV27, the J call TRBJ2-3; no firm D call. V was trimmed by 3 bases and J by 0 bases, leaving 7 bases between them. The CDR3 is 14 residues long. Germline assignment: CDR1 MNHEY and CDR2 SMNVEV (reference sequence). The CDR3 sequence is CASSLATSTDTQYF. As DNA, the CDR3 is TGTGCCAGCAGTTTGGCGACTAGCACAGATACGCAGTATTTT.

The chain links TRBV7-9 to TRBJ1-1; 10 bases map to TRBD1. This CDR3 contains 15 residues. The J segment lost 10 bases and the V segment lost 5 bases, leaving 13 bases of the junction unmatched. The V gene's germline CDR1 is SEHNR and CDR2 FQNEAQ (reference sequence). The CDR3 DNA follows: TGTGCCAGCAGCGGAACCGGGACAGGGGTCGGGGGAGCTTTCTTT. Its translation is CASSGTGTGVGGAFF.

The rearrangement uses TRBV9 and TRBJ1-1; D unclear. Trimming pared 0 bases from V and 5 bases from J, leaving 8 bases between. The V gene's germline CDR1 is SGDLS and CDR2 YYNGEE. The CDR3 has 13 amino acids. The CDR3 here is CASSVGGKTEAFF. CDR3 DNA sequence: TGTGCCAGCAGCGTAGGTGGGAAAACTGAAGCTTTCTTT.

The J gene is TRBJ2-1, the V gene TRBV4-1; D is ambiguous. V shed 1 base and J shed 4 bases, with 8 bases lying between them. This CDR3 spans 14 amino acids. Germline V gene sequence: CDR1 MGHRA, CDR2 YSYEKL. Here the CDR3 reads CASSQGRAYNEQFF. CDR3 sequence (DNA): TGCGCCAGCAGCCAAGGCCGCGCATACAATGAGCAGTTCTTC.

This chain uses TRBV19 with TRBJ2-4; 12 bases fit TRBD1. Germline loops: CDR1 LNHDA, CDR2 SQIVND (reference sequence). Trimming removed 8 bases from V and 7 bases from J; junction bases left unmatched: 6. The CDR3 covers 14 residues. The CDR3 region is CASELGQGANIQYF. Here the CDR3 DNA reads TGTGCCAGTGAGTTGGGACAGGGGGCGAACATTCAGTACTTC.

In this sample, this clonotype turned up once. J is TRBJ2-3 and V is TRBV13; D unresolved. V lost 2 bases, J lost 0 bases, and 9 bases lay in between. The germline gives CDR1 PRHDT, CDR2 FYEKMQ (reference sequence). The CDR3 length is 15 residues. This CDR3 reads CASSLPDPSTDTQYF. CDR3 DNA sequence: TGTGCCAGCAGCTTACCGGACCCCAGCACAGATACGCAGTATTTT.

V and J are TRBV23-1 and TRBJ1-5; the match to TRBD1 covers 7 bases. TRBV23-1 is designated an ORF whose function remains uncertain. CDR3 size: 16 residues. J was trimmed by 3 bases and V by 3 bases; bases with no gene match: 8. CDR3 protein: CASSQAGTENNQPQHF. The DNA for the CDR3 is TGCGCCAGCAGTCAGGCCGGGACAGAAAACAATCAGCCCCAGCATTTT.

CDR3 in amino acids: CASSFDVGELFF. Written as DNA, the CDR3 is TGTGCCAGCAGCTTCGACGTTGGGGAGCTGTTTTTT. The chain uses TRBV13 and TRBJ2-2; no clear D. V was clipped by 3 bases and J by 8 bases, with 7 bases between them. In germline, CDR1 is PRHDT, CDR2 FYEKMQ (reference sequence). This CDR3 comprises 12 residues.

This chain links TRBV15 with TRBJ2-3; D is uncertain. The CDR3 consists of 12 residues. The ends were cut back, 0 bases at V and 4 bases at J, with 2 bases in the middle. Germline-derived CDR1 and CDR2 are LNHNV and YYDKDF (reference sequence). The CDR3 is CATSRDADTQYF. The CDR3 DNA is TGTGCCACCAGCAGAGACGCAGATACGCAGTATTTT.